One T cell receptor (beta chain) is described in this entry. The data were taken from a study of blood T cell repertoires in COVID-19. Study as a whole: PBMCs, B-cell-depleted T cells, or T cells were the source of the cDNA or gDNA that made up the material.

Data came from immunoSEQ multiplex PCR; TCRdb stores just in-frame clones and leaves some out. The data show about 270,000 clones, more than 90% seen once. The sequenced sample consisted of peripheral blood. The receptor comes from a person aged 18 to 29 with COVID-19, enrolled during active disease.

The CDR3 loop reads CATSIDSSGANVLTF. CDR3 nucleotide sequence: TGTGCCACCAGCATTGATAGCTCTGGGGCCAACGTCCTGACTTTC. The chain couples TRBV15 to TRBJ2-6; D uncertain. Deletions cut 4 bases from V and 0 bases from J, with 7 bases between. The V gene's germline CDR1 is LNHNV and CDR2 YYDKDF (reference sequence). The CDR3 consists of 15 residues.